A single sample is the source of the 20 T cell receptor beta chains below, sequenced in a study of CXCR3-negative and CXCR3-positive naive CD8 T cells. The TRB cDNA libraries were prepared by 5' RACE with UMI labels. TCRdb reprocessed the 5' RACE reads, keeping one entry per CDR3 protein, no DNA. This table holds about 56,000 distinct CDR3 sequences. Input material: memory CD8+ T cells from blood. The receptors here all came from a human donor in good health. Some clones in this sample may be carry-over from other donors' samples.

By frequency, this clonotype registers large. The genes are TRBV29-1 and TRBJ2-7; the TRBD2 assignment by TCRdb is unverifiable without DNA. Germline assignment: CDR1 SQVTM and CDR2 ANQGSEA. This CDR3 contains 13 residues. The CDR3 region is CSVVEGSPYEQYF.

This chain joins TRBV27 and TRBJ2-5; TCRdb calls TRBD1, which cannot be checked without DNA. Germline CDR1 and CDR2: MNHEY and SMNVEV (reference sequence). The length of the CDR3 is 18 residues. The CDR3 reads CASSLSSAAPEFQETQYF.

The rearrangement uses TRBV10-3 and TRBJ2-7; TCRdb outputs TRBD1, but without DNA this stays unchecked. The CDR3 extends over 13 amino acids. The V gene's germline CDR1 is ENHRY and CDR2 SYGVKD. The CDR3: CAISDTGITEQYF.

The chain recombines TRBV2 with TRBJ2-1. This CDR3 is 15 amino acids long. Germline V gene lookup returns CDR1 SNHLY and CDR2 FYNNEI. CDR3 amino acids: CASSADPSSYNEQFF.

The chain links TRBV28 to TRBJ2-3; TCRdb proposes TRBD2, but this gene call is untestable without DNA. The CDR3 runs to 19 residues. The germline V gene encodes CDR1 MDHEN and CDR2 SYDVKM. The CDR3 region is CASSLTTSGGAEGPDTQYF.

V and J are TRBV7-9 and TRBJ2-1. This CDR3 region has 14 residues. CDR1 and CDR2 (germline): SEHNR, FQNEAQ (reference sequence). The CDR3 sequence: CASSLPNLSGEQFF.

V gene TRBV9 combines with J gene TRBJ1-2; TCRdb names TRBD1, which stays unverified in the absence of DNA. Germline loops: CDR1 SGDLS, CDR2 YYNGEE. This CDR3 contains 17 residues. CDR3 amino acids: CASSTREGVEILDGYTF. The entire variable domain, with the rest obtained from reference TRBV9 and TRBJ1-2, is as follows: DSGVTQTPKHLITATGQRVTLRCSPRSGDLSVYWYQQSLDQGLQFLIQYYNGEERAKGNILERFSAQQFPDLHSELNLSSLELGDSALYFCASSTREGVEILDGYTFGSGTRLTVV.

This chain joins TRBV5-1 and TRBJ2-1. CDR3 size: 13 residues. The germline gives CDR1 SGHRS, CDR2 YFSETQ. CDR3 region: CASSFNSDNEQFF.

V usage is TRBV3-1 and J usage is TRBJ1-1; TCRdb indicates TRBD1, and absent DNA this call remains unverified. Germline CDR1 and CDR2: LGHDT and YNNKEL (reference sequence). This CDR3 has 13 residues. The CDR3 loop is CASSQGDEEDAFF.

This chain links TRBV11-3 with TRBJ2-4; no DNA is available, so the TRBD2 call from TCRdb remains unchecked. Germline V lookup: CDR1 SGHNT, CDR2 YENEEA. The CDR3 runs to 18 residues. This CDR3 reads CASSLIAGVNLAKNIQYF.

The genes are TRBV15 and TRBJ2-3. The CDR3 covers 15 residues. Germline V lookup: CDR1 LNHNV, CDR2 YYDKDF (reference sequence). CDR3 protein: CATSREWTSTDTQYF.

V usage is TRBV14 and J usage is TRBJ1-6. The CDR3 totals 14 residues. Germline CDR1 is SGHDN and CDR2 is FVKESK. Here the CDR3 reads CASSQGFFNSPLHF. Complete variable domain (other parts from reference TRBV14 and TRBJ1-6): EAGVTQFPSHSVIEKGQTVTLRCDPISGHDNLYWYRRVMGKEIKFLLHFVKESKQDESGMPNNRFLAERTGGTYSTLKVQPAELEDSGVYFCASSQGFFNSPLHFGNGTRLTVT.

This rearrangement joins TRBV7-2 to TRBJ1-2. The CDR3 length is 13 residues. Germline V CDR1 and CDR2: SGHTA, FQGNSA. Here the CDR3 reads CASRPAGGDGYTF.

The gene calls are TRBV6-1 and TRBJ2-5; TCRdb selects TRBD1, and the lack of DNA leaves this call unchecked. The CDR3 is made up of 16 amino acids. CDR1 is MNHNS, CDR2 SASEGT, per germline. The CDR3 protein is CASSMNQGAPRETQYF.

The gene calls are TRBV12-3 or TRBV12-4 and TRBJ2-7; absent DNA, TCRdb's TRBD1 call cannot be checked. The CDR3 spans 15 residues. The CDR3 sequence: CASSRAAVRLYEQYF.

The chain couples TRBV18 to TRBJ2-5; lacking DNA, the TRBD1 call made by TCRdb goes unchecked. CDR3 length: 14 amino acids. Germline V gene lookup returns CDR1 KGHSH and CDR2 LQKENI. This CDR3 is CASSTDRRQETQYF.

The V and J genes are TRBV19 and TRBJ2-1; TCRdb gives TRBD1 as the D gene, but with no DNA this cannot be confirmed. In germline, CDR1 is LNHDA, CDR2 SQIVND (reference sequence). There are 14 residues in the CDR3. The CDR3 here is CASSIGRGYNEQFF.

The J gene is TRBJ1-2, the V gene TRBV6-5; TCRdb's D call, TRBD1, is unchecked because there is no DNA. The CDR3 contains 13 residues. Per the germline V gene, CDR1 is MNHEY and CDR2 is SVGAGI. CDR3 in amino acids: CASSYGTEYGYTF.

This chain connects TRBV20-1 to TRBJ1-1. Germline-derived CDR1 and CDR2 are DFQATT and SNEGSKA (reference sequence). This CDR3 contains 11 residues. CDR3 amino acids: CSATGLAEAFF.

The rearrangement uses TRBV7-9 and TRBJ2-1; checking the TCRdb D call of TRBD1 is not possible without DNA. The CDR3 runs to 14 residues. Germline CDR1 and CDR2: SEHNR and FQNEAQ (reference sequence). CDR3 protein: CASSHRGKRHEQFF.